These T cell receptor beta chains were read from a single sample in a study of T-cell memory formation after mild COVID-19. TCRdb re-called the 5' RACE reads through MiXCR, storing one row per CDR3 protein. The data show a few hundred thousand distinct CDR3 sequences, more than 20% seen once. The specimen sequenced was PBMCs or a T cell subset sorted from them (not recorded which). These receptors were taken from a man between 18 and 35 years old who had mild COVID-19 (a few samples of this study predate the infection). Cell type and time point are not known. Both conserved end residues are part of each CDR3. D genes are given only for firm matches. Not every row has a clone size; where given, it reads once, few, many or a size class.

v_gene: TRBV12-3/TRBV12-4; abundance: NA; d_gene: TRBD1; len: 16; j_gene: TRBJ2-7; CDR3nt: TGTGCCAGCAGTAGCCTCTCGACAGGGGTAGACTACGAGCAGTACTTC; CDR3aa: CASSSLSTGVDYEQYF
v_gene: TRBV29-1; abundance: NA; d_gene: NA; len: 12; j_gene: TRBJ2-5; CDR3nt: TGCAGCGTTTCGGCGGACCAAGAGACCCAGTACTTC; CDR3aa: CSVSADQETQYF
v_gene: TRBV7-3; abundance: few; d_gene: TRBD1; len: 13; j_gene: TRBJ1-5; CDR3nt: TGTGCCAGCAGCGAAGACAGGGCTCAGCCCCAGCATTTT; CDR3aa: CASSEDRAQPQHF
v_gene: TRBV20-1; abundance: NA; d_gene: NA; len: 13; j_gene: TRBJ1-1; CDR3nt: TGCAGTGCTTACAGGGACATCTCCACTGAAGCTTTCTTT; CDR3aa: CSAYRDISTEAFF
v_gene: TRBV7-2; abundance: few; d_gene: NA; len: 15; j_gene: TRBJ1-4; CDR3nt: TGTGCCAGCAGCCGATCAGCAGGCTCTAATGAAAAACTGTTTTTT; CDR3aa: CASSRSAGSNEKLFF
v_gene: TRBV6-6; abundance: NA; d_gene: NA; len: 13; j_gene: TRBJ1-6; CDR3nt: TGTGCCAGCAGTTACACCGAAGGGACACCCCTCCACTTT; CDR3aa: CASSYTEGTPLHF
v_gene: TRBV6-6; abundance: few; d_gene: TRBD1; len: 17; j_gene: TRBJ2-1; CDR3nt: TGTGCCAGCGCCCGGTACCCGGGACAGGCTCTACCCGATGAGCAGTTCTTC; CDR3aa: CASARYPGQALPDEQFF
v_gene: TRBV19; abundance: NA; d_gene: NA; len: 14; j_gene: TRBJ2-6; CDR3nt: TGTGCCAGTAGCGAGGGTGCTGGGGCCAACGTCCTGACTTTC; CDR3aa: CASSEGAGANVLTF
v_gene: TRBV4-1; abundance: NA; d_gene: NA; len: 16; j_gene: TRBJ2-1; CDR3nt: TGCGCCAGCAGCCCCCGGGTTGGGGGGGCTGGCAATGAGCAGTTCTTC; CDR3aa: CASSPRVGGAGNEQFF
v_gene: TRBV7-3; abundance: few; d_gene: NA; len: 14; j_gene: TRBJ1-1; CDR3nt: TGTGCCAGCAGCTCCCGGGCCCCGGGGACTGAAGCTTTCTTT; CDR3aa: CASSSRAPGTEAFF
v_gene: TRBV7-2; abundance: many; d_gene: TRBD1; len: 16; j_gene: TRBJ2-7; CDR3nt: TGTGCCAGCAGTATCACCGGGACAGTCCTCTCCTACGAGCAGTACTTC; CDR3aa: CASSITGTVLSYEQYF
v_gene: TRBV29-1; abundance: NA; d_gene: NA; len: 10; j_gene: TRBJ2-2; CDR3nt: TGCAGCGTCAGGGCCGGGGAGCTGTTTTTT; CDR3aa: CSVRAGELFF
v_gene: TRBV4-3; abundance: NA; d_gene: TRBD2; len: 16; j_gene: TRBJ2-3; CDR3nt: TGCGCCAGCAGCCAAGAGCCTAGCGGGGGGACAGATACGCAGTATTTT; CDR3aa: CASSQEPSGGTDTQYF
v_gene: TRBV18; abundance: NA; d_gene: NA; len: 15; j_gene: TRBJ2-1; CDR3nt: TGTGCCAGCTCACCACCTAGTCTCGCCTACAATGAGCAGTTCTTC; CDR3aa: CASSPPSLAYNEQFF
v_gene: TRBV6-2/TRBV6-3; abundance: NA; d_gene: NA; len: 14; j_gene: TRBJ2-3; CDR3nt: TGTGCCTCCGGGGCAGTGGCCTTCACAGATACGCAGTATTTT; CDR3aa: CASGAVAFTDTQYF
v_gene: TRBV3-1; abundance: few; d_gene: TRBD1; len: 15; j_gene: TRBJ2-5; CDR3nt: TGTGCCAGCAGCCAAGATCCCGACAGGGCAGAGACCCAGTACTTC; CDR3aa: CASSQDPDRAETQYF
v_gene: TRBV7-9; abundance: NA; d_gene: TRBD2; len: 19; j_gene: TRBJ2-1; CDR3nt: TGTGCCAGCAGCTCGAGCACAGTGGGACTACACCTCTCCTACAATGAGCAGTTCTTC; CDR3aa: CASSSSTVGLHLSYNEQFF
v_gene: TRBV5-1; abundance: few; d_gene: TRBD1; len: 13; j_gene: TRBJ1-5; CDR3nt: TGCGCCAGCAGCCTAAGACAGGGGGAGCCCCAGCATTTT; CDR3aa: CASSLRQGEPQHF
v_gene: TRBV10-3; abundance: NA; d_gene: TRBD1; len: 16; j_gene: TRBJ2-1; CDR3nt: TGTGCCATCAGTGGTAGGACAGGGGGCGCCTACAATGAGCAGTTCTTC; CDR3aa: CAISGRTGGAYNEQFF
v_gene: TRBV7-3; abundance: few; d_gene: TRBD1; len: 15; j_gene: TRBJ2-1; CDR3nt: TGTGCCAGCAGCTCCAGGACAGGGATACGGGATGAGCAGTTCTTC; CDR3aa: CASSSRTGIRDEQFF
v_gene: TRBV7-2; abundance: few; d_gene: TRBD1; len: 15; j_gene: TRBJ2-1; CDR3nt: TGTGCCAGCAGCTTTTTTGTACAGGGGAACGATGAGCAGTTCTTC; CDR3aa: CASSFFVQGNDEQFF
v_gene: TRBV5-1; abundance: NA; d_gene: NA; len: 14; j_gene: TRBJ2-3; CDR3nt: TGCGCCAGCAGCACAGGGACTAGCACAGATACGCAGTATTTT; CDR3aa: CASSTGTSTDTQYF
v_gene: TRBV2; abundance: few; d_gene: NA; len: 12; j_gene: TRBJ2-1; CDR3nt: TGTGCCAGCGATCAGTTGTGGCATGAGCAGTTCTTC; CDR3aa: CASDQLWHEQFF
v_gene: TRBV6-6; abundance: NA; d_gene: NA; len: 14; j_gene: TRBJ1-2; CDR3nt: TGTGCCAGCAGTTACCTACAGAGTAACTATGGCTACACCTTC; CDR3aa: CASSYLQSNYGYTF
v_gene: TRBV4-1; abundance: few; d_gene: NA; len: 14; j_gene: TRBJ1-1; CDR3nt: TGCGCCAGCAGCCAAACGGACAGTGTTCCTGAAGCTTTCTTT; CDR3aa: CASSQTDSVPEAFF
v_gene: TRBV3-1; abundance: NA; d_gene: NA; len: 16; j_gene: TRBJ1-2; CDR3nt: TGTGCCAGCAGCCAAAGGGTACCAGGGGCTTCGGAGGGCTACACCTTC; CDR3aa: CASSQRVPGASEGYTF
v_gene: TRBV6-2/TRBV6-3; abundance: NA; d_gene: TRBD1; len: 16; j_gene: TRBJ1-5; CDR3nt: TGTGCCAGCAGTTCGCCGACAGGGGGCTCGAGTCAGCCCCAGCATTTT; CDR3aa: CASSSPTGGSSQPQHF
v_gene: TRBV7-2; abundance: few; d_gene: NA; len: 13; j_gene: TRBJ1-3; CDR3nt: TGTGCCAGCAGCTTCGGGACTGGAAACACCATATATTTT; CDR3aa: CASSFGTGNTIYF
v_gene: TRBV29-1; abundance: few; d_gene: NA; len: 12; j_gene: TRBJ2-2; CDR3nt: TGCAGCCTTACAACAGGAACCGGGGAGCTGTTTTTT; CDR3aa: CSLTTGTGELFF
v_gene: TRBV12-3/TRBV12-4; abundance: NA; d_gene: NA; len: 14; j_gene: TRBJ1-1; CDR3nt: TGTGCCAGCAGTTTAGGCCGTCAGGGGACTGAAGCTTTCTTT; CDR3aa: CASSLGRQGTEAFF